This T cell receptor (beta chain) stems from a study of blood T cell repertoires in COVID-19. Here immunoSEQ multiplex PCR was the method, and the copy in TCRdb shows in-frame clones only, minus some. This sample carries roughly 81,000 clones, 70% to 85% of them seen once, and the ten largest clones take roughly 3%. This clone has just a few counts. The source is a woman older than 75 with COVID-19, enrolled during active disease. Material: peripheral blood.

CDR3 loop: CASSIIPGDYEQYF. The CDR3 DNA is TGTGCCAGTAGTATAATTCCGGGAGACTACGAGCAGTACTTC. The chain couples TRBV19 to TRBJ2-7; D might be TRBD2 (6 bases). The CDR3 runs 14 residues. Per the germline V gene, CDR1 is LNHDA and CDR2 is SQIVND (reference sequence). V was clipped by 2 bases and J by 3 bases, with 11 bases between them.